This record covers a single T cell receptor beta chain. The antigen it binds to is not known. Base qualities were left out, and no much larger clone turns up one base away. Measured from the cysteine to the phenylalanine, the CDR3 is 16 residues long. Solely the CDR3 DNA is kept, with 48 bases framed from the first base. V drops 0 bases and J drops 1 base, leaving 13 bases in between. The germline V gene provides CDR1 SGHRS and CDR2 YFSETQ. The collaborating institutions used their own protocols to collect whole blood in K2EDTA tubes. Collaborator samples were shipped for TCRbeta analysis as frozen whole blood, isolated PBMCs, or DNA extracted from either sample type. TCRbeta CDR3 regions were amplified from genomic DNA by means of the immunoSEQ Assay, a bias-controlled multiplex PCR. The published analysis was carried out like this. The number of nucleated cells in each sample was estimated by amplification of reference gene primers within the assay. Sequence reads were collapsed and filtered to measure the absolute abundance of every unique TCRbeta CDR3 rearrangement. For each sample, productive Simpson clonality was calculated as the square root of Simpson's diversity index over productive rearrangements. TCRdb carries this immuneACCESS record with in-frame sequences only. Its versions omit some clonotypes, under half of them owing to an unresolved V gene in the studies checked, with the rest unexplained. Clone size and V and J calls were adopted from that table, with D and trimming inferred from the DNA. Within this sample are roughly 86,000 clones, with under 85% of them counted one time only. 2% to 2.5% of the sample rests with the top ten.

The data belong to a study of blood T cell repertoires in COVID-19 (dated by TCRdb to 2018 to 2021). Turning to the overall study: Collaborator samples came from the United States, Italy and Spain and covered acute and convalescent phases of COVID-19. Where HLA class I and class II types were available, the types were taken from metadata supplied by the sample provider, not from assay-based typing. Samples were obtained from the ongoing ImmuneRACE study (first 160 participants) and from some 1,300 subjects provided by 6 global collaborators. Nearly every sample came with metadata listing a de-identified subject ID, COVID-19 status, age in years and sex. The prospective study material was composed of cDNA or gDNA derived from T cells, B-cell-depleted T cells, or PBMCs. The dataset comprised deeply sampled blood TCRbeta repertoires from subjects exposed to, actively infected with, or recovered from COVID-19. The repertoires were made available in a free public database intended to serve as a resource for research on the immune response to SARS-CoV-2. Study-level results and caveats: How much clinical and demographic metadata was included differed by source and by participant, and the metadata was provided uncurated.

The chain links TRBV5-1 with TRBJ1-1; the best D guess is TRBD1, with 5 bases matching. The sequence was collected from a woman in her 70s with acute or convalescent COVID-19. Sequencing input: peripheral blood. The DNA sequence is as follows: TGCGCCAGCAGCTTGGAATTGGGGCAGGGGAACACTGAAGCTTTCTTT. Its coded protein is CASSLELGQGNTEAFF. Beyond the CDR3, the reference TRBV5-1 and TRBJ1-1 genes provide the residues; the full variable domain reads: KAGVTQTPRYLIKTRGQQVTLSCSPISGHRSVSWYQQTPGQGLQFLFEYFSETQRNKGNFPGRFSGRQFSNSRSEMNVSTLELGDSALYLCASSLELGQGNTEAFFGQGTRLTVV.